This T cell receptor beta chain was sequenced during a study of T cells in tumors after PD-1 blockade. Study-level points and caveats: Some novel exhausted tumor clones appeared in pre-treatment blood, suggesting peripheral recruitment.

Template: tumor biopsy or peripheral blood genomic DNA, roughly 616-6,500 ng per sample. Method: immunoSEQ multiplex PCR; TCRdb's copy keeps in-frame clones and lacks some. The data hold about 60,000 clones, with roughly 70% observed a single time. V was clipped by 5 bases and J by 1 base, with 6 bases between them. This CDR3 region has 13 residues. CDR1 is SGHNT, CDR2 YENEEA, per germline. Comments on this clone: Antigen unknown.

The genes are TRBV11-3 and TRBJ2-1; D gene ambiguous. The material sequenced was PBMCs, taken after anti-PD-1 treatment. The receptor's source is a human donor with basal cell carcinoma. CDR3 protein: CASSGGSYNEQFF. The CDR3 bases are TGTGCCAGCAGCGGTGGATCCTACAATGAGCAGTTCTTC.